The text below deals with one T cell receptor beta chain. The data were obtained in a study of blood T cell repertoires in COVID-19. The length of the CDR3 is 16 residues. The J segment lost 2 bases and the V segment lost 3 bases, leaving 12 bases of the junction unmatched. Germline CDR1 DFQATT, CDR2 SNEGSKA (reference sequence). Libraries were prepared by immunoSEQ multiplex PCR; TCRdb keeps only in-frame clonotypes and omits some of them. The sample carries a few hundred thousand clones, less than 90% recorded once. The sequencing input was PBMCs or T cells enriched from blood (not recorded which). This TCR was recovered from a woman in her thirties who had been exposed to COVID-19. The chain joins TRBV20-1 to TRBJ2-7, with TRBD1 matching over 8 bases. CDR3 amino acids: CSASLPTGQGAYEQYF. DNA for the CDR3: TGCAGTGCTAGTCTCCCCACCGGACAGGGAGCCTACGAGCAGTACTTC.